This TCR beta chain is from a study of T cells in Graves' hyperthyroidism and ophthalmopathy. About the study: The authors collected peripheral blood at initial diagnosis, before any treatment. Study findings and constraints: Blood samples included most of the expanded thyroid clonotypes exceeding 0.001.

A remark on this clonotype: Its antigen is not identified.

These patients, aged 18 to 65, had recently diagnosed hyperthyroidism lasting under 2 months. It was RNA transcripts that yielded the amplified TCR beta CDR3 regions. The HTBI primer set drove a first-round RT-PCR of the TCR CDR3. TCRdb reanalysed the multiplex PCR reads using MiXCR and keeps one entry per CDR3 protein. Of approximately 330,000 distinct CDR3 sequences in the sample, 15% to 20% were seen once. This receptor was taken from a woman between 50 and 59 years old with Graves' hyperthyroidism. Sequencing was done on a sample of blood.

The CDR3 reads CSVADHSNTEAFF. CDR3 sequence (DNA): TGCAGCGTCGCGGACCATTCGAACACTGAAGCTTTCTTT. The chain couples TRBV29-1 to TRBJ1-1, with D uncertain. Trimming took 6 bases from V and 1 from J, leaving 12 bases between them. CDR1 is SQVTM and CDR2 is ANQGSEA in the germline V gene. This CDR3 region has 13 residues. Full variable domain (outside the CDR3, taken from reference TRBV29-1 and TRBJ1-1): SAVISQKPSRDICQRGTSLTIQCQVDSQVTMMFWYRQQPGQSLTLIATANQGSEATYESGFVIDKFPISRPNLTFSTLTVSNMSPEDSSIYLCSVADHSNTEAFFGQGTRLTVV.